Described below is a single T cell receptor beta chain sequence and its context. This specimen belongs to a study of cytomegalovirus exposure and HLA in healthy donors. The CDR3 sequence is 16 residues long. Germline CDR1 SNHLY, CDR2 FYNNEI. The V end lost 8 bases, the J end lost 2 bases, and 22 bases lay between the germline ends. A multiplex PCR was run with 60 Vbeta primers and 13 Jbeta primers. Profiled with immunoSEQ multiplex PCR; TCRdb holds only in-frame clones, not every one. In the table there are approximately 180,000 clones, roughly 80% of which are singletons. Sequencing was carried out using PBMCs. The receptor comes from a woman under 30 in good health and CMV-seronegative. The J gene is TRBJ2-7, the V gene TRBV2; D is unresolved. For the CDR3, the DNA is TGTGCCAGCGAACCTCCCCTCCTAGGTACTACCTACGAGCAGTACGTC. Its protein product is CASEPPLLGTTYEQYV.